This entry features one TCR beta chain sequence. Its matching antigen is unknown. The CDR3 runs 14 residues. Germline V lookup: CDR1 SGHAT, CDR2 FQNNGV. V shed 3 bases and J 7 bases; nucleotides not matched to a gene: 4. The entry originates in a study of cytomegalovirus exposure and HLA in healthy donors. Study overall: Genotyping showed roughly 77% of 398 donors falling in the Caucasian-associated ancestry cluster. The study, taken as a whole, reports: Later work found most CMV-associated TCR beta chains apparently HLA-restricted.

It was with 60 Vbeta and 13 Jbeta primers that the PCR ran. Data came from immunoSEQ multiplex PCR; TCRdb stores just in-frame clones and leaves some out. The repertoire consists of tens of thousands of clones, with around 77% occurring once and the leading ten covering over 0.5%. The specimen was PBMCs. The chain couples TRBV11-2 to TRBJ2-5; 11 positions match TRBD2. This clonotype was obtained from a man aged 25 to 40 in good health and CMV-seronegative. CDR3 protein: CASSFSLAGGTQYF. CDR3 coding DNA: TGTGCCAGCAGCTTCAGTCTAGCGGGGGGGACCCAGTACTTC.